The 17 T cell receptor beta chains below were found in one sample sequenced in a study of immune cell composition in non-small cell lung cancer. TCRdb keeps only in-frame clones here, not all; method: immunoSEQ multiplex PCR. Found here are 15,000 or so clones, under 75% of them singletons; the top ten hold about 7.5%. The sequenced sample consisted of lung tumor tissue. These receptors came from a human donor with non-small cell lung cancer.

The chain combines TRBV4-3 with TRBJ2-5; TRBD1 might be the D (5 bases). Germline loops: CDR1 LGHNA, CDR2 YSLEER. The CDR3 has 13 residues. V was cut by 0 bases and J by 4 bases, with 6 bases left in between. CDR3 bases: TGCGCCAGCAGCCAAGATAGGGGAGAGACCCAGTACTTC. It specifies CASSQDRGETQYF.

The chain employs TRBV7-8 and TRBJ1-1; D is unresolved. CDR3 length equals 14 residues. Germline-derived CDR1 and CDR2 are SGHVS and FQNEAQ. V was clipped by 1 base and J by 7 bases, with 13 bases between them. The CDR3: CASSLGRRAGEAFF. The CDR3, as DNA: TGTGCCAGCAGCTTAGGGAGGCGGGCTGGTGAAGCTTTCTTT.

CDR3 in amino acids: CASKQGIRQYF. In nucleotides, the CDR3 is TGTGCCAGTAAGCAGGGGATTCGGCAGTACTTC. The chain uses TRBV19 and TRBJ2-7; possibly TRBD1 for D (6 bases). Trimming cost V 7 bases and J 9 bases, with 13 bases left between them. The CDR3 length is 11 residues. CDR1 and CDR2 from the germline V gene are LNHDA and SQIVND (reference sequence).

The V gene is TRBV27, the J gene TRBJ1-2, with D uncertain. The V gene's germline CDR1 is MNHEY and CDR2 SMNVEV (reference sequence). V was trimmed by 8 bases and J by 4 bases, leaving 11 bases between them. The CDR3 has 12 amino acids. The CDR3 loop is CASGRRFYGYTF. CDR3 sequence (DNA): TGTGCCAGCGGGAGGCGCTTCTATGGCTACACCTTC.

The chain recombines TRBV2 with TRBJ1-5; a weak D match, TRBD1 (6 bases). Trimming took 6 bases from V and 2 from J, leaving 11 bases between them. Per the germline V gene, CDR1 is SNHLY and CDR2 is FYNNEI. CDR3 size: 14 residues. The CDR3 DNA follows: TGTGCCAGCAGGGGCGGGGGGCGCAATCAGCCCCAGCATTTT. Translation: CASRGGGRNQPQHF.

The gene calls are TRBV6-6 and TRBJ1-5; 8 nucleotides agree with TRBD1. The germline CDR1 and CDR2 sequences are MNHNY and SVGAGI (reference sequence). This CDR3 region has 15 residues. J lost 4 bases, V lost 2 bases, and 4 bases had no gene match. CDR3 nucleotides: TGTGCCAGCAGTTACGATCAGGGGGCTAATCAGCCCCAGCATTTT. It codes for CASSYDQGANQPQHF.

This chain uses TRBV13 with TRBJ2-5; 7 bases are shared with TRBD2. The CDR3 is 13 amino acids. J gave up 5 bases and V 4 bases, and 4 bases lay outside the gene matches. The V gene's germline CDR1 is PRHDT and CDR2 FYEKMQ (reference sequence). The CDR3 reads CASSSWTRETQYF. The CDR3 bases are TGTGCCAGCAGCTCCTGGACTAGGGAGACCCAGTACTTC.

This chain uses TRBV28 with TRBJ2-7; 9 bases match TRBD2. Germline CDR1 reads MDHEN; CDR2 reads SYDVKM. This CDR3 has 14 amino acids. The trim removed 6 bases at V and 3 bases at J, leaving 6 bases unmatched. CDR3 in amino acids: CASRLAGLGYEQYF. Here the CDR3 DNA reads TGTGCCAGCAGGCTAGCGGGGCTCGGCTACGAGCAGTACTTC.

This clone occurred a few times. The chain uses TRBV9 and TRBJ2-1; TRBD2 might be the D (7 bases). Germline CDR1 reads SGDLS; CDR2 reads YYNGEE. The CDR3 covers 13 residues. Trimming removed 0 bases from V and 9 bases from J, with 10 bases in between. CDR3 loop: CASSVVGGAEQFF. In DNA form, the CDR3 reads TGTGCCAGCAGCGTAGTTGGGGGGGCTGAGCAGTTCTTC. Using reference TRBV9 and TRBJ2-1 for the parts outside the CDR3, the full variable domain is DSGVTQTPKHLITATGQRVTLRCSPRSGDLSVYWYQQSLDQGLQFLIQYYNGEERAKGNILERFSAQQFPDLHSELNLSSLELGDSALYFCASSVVGGAEQFFGPGTRLTVL.

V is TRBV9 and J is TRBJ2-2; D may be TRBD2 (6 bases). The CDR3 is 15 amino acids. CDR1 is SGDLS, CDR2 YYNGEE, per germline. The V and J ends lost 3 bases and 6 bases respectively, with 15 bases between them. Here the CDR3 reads CASSDGPGDSGELFF. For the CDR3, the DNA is TGTGCCAGCAGCGATGGCCCTGGGGACTCCGGGGAGCTGTTTTTT.

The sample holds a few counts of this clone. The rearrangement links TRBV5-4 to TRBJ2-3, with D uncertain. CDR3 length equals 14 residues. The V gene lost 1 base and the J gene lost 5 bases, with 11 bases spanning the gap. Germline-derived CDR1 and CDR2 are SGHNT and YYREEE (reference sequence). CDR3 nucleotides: TGTGCCAGCAGCTTGTCCCAGTCGGGAGATACGCAGTATTTT. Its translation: CASSLSQSGDTQYF.

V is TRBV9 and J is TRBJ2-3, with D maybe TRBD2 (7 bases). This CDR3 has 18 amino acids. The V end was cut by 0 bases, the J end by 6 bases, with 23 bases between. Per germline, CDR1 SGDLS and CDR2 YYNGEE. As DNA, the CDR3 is TGTGCCAGCAGCGTAGGAGGGAGGGGGACCTCGATGGGGGATACGCAGTATTTT. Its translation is CASSVGGRGTSMGDTQYF.

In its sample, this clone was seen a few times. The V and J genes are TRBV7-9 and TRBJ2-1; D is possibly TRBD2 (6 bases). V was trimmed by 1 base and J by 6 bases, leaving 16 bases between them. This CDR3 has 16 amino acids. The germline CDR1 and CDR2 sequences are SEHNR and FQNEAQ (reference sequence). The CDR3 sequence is CASSLGSGGVINEQFF. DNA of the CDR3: TGTGCCAGCAGCTTAGGGAGCGGAGGGGTCATCAATGAGCAGTTCTTC.

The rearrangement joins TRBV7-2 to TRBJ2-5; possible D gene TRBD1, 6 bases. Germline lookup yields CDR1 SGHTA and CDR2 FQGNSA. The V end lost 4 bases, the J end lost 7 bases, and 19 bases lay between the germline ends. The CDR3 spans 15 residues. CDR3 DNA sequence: TGTGCCAGCAGCTGGGACATGGGGGTCGGTTGGACCCAGTACTTC. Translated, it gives CASSWDMGVGWTQYF.

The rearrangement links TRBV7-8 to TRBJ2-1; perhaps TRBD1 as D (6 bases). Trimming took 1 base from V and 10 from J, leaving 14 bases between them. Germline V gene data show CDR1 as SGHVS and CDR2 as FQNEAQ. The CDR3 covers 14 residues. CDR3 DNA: TGTGCCAGCAGCTTAGGTGGGGACATAATAGAGCAGTTCTTC. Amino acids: CASSLGGDIIEQFF.

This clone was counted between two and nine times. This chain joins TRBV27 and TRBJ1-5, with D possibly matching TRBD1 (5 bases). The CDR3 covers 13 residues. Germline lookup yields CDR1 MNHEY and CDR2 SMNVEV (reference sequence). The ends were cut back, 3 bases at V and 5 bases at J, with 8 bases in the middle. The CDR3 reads CASSLGGDQPQHF. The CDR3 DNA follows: TGTGCCAGCAGTTTGGGAGGGGATCAGCCCCAGCATTTT.

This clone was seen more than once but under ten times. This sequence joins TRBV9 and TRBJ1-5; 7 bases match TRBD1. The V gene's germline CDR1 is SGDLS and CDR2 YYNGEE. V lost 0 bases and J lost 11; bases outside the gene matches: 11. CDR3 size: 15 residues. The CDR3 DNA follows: TGTGCCAGCAGCGTAGAGGGCAGGGCAGGGACAGCCCAGCATTTT. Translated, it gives CASSVEGRAGTAQHF. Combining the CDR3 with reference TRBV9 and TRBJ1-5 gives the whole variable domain DSGVTQTPKHLITATGQRVTLRCSPRSGDLSVYWYQQSLDQGLQFLIQYYNGEERAKGNILERFSAQQFPDLHSELNLSSLELGDSALYFCASSVEGRAGTAQHFGDGTRLSIL.